This T cell receptor beta chain was captured by sequencing in a study of metastatic and nonmetastatic thyroid tumors. Using MiXCR, TCRdb reanalyzed the PCR reads. Among about 32,000 clones listed, approximately 25% were seen once. The study, taken as a whole, reports: As reported, TCR beta diversity in blood and tumor was significantly higher in malignant thyroid tumors than in benign nodules.

Remarks on this clone: Its antigen is unidentified.

Patients underwent thyroid surgery, and none had received any treatment before it. The specimen sequenced was blood. This receptor was obtained from a female donor with papillary thyroid cancer or a benign thyroid nodule (not recorded which). Some clones in this sample may be carry-over from other donors' samples.

CDR3 protein: CASSLDPGTGANQPQHF. The CDR3 DNA reads as TGTGCCAGCAGCTTAGATCCCGGGACAGGGGCAAATCAGCCCCAGCATTTT. The chain joins TRBV11-2 to TRBJ1-5, with 10 bases matching TRBD1. In germline, CDR1 is SGHAT, CDR2 FQNNGV. The trim removed 0 bases at V and 4 bases at J, leaving 6 bases unmatched. This CDR3 is 17 amino acids long. Together with reference TRBV11-2 and TRBJ1-5, the CDR3 gives the full variable domain: EAGVAQSPRYKIIEKRQSVAFWCNPISGHATLYWYQQILGQGPKLLIQFQNNGVVDDSQLPKDRFSAERLKGVDSTLKIQPAKLEDSAVYLCASSLDPGTGANQPQHFGDGTRLSIL.